This entry lists 19 T cell receptor beta chains sequenced from one sample in a study of T cell changes during pregnancy in multiple sclerosis. This table comes from immunoSEQ multiplex PCR, and its TCRdb copy is limited to in-frame clones, with some not included. Of about 49,000 clones listed, almost 90% are singletons. The material was peripheral blood, obtained after pregnancy. All receptors come from a female donor in good health, enrolled as a control in a pregnancy study.

The chain is built from TRBV5-1 and TRBJ2-7, with D possibly TRBD1 on 6 matching bases. The V gene's germline CDR1 is SGHRS and CDR2 YFSETQ. The CDR3 runs to 17 residues. The V end lost 0 bases, the J end lost 0 bases, and 16 bases lay between the germline ends. CDR3 region: CASSLASPGTPSYEQYF. The CDR3 DNA sequence: TGCGCCAGCAGCTTGGCCAGCCCCGGGACACCCTCCTACGAGCAGTACTTC.

V is TRBV30 and J is TRBJ2-1, with TRBD2 matching over 11 bases. The CDR3 runs 17 residues. Losses at the gene ends were 3 bases for V and 1 base for J; bases not matched to a gene: 8. Per the germline V gene, CDR1 is GTSNPN and CDR2 is SVGIG (reference sequence). This CDR3 reads CAWSGTSGPRSYNEQFF. CDR3 in DNA: TGTGCCTGGAGCGGGACTAGCGGACCCAGGTCCTACAATGAGCAGTTCTTC.

The chain links TRBV28 to TRBJ1-3, with D possibly TRBD1 on 5 matching bases. The V gene lost 6 bases and the J gene lost 6 bases, with 18 bases spanning the gap. The CDR3 loop spans 15 amino acids. CDR1 and CDR2 from the germline V gene are MDHEN and SYDVKM. The CDR3 protein is CASSAPAGLKNTIYF. The CDR3 DNA is TGTGCCAGCAGCGCCCCCGCAGGGCTTAAAAACACCATATATTTT.

This chain connects TRBV6-5 to TRBJ2-7; possibly TRBD2 for D (6 bases). This CDR3 spans 14 amino acids. Trimming took 6 bases from V and 0 from J, leaving 12 bases between them. CDR1 is MNHEY and CDR2 is SVGAGI in the germline V gene. This CDR3 reads CASSRSGSSYEQYF. In DNA, the CDR3 is TGTGCCAGCAGCCGTAGCGGAAGCTCCTACGAGCAGTACTTC.

The V and J genes are TRBV6-5 and TRBJ2-6, with a tentative D call TRBD2 (5 bases). Germline V lookup: CDR1 MNHEY, CDR2 SVGAGI. Deletions cut 2 bases from V and 12 bases from J, with 8 bases between. CDR3 size: 12 residues. In DNA form, the CDR3 reads TGTGCCAGCAGTTACCGTGGAGGCGTCCTGACTTTC. As protein: CASSYRGGVLTF.

Only one count was recorded for this clone. The chain links TRBV5-4 to TRBJ2-1, with a tentative D call TRBD2 (5 bases). Between the trimmed V and J ends, which lost 1 base and 5 bases, there was a span of 10 bases. This CDR3 region has 14 residues. Germline V gene data show CDR1 as SGHNT and CDR2 as YYREEE (reference sequence). CDR3 in amino acids: CASSLYGMHNEQFF. DNA for the CDR3: TGTGCCAGCAGCTTGTACGGGATGCACAATGAGCAGTTCTTC.

J is TRBJ2-7 and V is TRBV9; TRBD1 aligns across 9 bases. The ends lost 3 bases at V and 3 bases at J; junction bases unmatched: 7. Per the germline V gene, CDR1 is SGDLS and CDR2 is YYNGEE. The CDR3 length is 15 residues. The CDR3, as DNA: TGTGCCAGCAGCGGGACAGGGGCCCCTTACTACGAGCAGTACTTC. It encodes CASSGTGAPYYEQYF.

The J gene is TRBJ2-1, the V gene TRBV4-3, with 12 bases identical to TRBD2. The CDR3 has 15 amino acids. J gave up 10 bases and V 1 base, and 5 bases lay outside the gene matches. Germline CDR1 is LGHNA and CDR2 is YSLEER. The CDR3 nucleotides are TGCGCCAGCAGCCAAGGACTAGCGGGGGCTAGAGAGCAGTTCTTC. Translating gives CASSQGLAGAREQFF.

The chain joins TRBV5-1 to TRBJ2-7, with 7 positions matching TRBD1. From germline, CDR1 is SGHRS and CDR2 YFSETQ. Trimming cost V 4 bases and J 6 bases; bases outside gene matches: 10. The length of the CDR3 is 14 residues. This CDR3 reads CASSPDRVRGEQYF. The CDR3 DNA is TGCGCCAGCAGCCCTGACAGGGTGAGGGGCGAGCAGTACTTC.

The chain recombines TRBV27 with TRBJ1-2, with D tentatively TRBD1 (5 bases). This CDR3 has 15 residues. Germline V gene lookup returns CDR1 MNHEY and CDR2 SMNVEV (reference sequence). V lost 6 bases to trimming and J lost 4 bases, with 18 bases between them. In DNA, the CDR3 is TGTGCCAGCAGGGGGGGGTGGGGGTTAGGCTATGGCTACACCTTC. Encoded protein: CASRGGWGLGYGYTF.

The gene calls are TRBV30 and TRBJ2-7, with 14 positions matching TRBD2. Losses at the gene ends were 5 bases for V and 3 bases for J; bases not matched to a gene: 6. This CDR3 region has 15 residues. Germline values: CDR1 GTSNPN, CDR2 SVGIG (reference sequence). CDR3: CAWVPGLAGDYEQYF. The CDR3 nucleotides read TGTGCCTGGGTCCCGGGACTAGCGGGAGACTACGAGCAGTACTTC.

The rearrangement links TRBV2 to TRBJ2-1; D gene unclear. The germline V gene has CDR1 SNHLY and CDR2 FYNNEI. The CDR3 is 14 residues long. Trimming stripped 3 bases from V and 6 bases from J, with 12 bases between. The CDR3 protein is CASSDSRIANEQFF. CDR3 DNA sequence: TGTGCCAGCAGTGATTCCAGGATCGCCAATGAGCAGTTCTTC.

This chain uses TRBV7-9 with TRBJ2-3; 8 positions agree with TRBD2. The CDR3 loop spans 12 amino acids. Germline V gene data show CDR1 as SEHNR and CDR2 as FQNEAQ (reference sequence). Trimming took 3 bases from V and 12 from J; bases not matched to a gene: 5. Here the CDR3 DNA reads TGTGCCAGCAGCTTGAAACTAGCGGAACAGTATTTT. The encoded protein is CASSLKLAEQYF.

This clone was seen only once. The rearrangement joins TRBV19 to TRBJ2-1; tentatively, D is TRBD1 (6 bases). Trimming pared 4 bases from V and 0 bases from J, leaving 10 bases between. Germline CDR1 reads LNHDA; CDR2 reads SQIVND (reference sequence). The CDR3 runs to 15 residues. This CDR3 reads CASSTTGTSYNEQFF. The DNA of the CDR3 is TGTGCCAGTAGTACTACAGGGACCTCCTACAATGAGCAGTTCTTC.

The V gene is TRBV2, the J gene TRBJ1-1, with a possible D match to TRBD1 (5 bases). The CDR3 totals 13 residues. Deletions cut 8 bases from V and 1 base from J, with 11 bases between. Germline CDR1 and CDR2: SNHLY and FYNNEI. For the CDR3, the DNA is TGTGCCAGCTCCAGGGAGGGGAACACTGAAGCTTTCTTT. Translating it yields CASSREGNTEAFF.

The J gene is TRBJ2-3, the V gene TRBV7-2; TRBD2 agrees at 8 bases. Germline V gene lookup returns CDR1 SGHTA and CDR2 FQGNSA. The V segment lost 5 bases and the J segment 3 bases; nucleotides outside the gene matches: 7. This CDR3 comprises 15 residues. The DNA for the CDR3 is TGTGCCAGCAGCAAAGCGGGAGTAGGAACAGATACGCAGTATTTT. Translating it yields CASSKAGVGTDTQYF. Variable domain in full (rest from reference TRBV7-2 and TRBJ2-3): GAGVSQSPSNKVTEKGKDVELRCDPISGHTALYWYRQSLGQGLEFLIYFQGNSAPDKSGLPSDRFSAERTGGSVSTLTIQRTQQEDSAVYLCASSKAGVGTDTQYFGPGTRLTVL.

CDR3 in amino acids: CASSFGLGGKTQYF. CDR3 DNA: TGTGCCAGCAGCTTTGGACTCGGTGGGAAGACCCAGTACTTC. The chain has TRBV5-6 and TRBJ2-5; D may be TRBD2 (5 bases). The CDR3 sequence is 14 residues long. The V gene's germline CDR1 is SGHDT and CDR2 YYEEEE. V dropped 2 bases and J dropped 6 bases, with 14 bases sitting between them.

V and J are TRBV30 and TRBJ2-1, with 7 bases matching TRBD2. Germline V gene lookup returns CDR1 GTSNPN and CDR2 SVGIG (reference sequence). Trimming took 2 bases from V and 5 from J; bases not matched to a gene: 15. The CDR3 has 17 amino acids. For the CDR3, the DNA is TGTGCCTGGAGTAACCTAGCGGAGGGTAAAGGGCACAATGAGCAGTTCTTC. The encoded protein is CAWSNLAEGKGHNEQFF.

This clone was seen a single time. This sequence joins TRBV10-3 and TRBJ1-2; no firm D call. V gave up 6 bases and J gave up 6 bases, with 14 bases separating them. Germline V gene lookup returns CDR1 ENHRY and CDR2 SYGVKD. This CDR3 contains 13 residues. The CDR3 loop reads CAISEEVKDGYTF. The CDR3 region has the DNA TGTGCCATCAGCGAAGAGGTTAAGGATGGCTACACCTTC.